This T cell receptor beta chain was sequenced in a study of beta chain features in type 1 diabetes. At the level of the study: Sorted cells numbering 107,917,701 were examined across all samples.

Findings and caveats of the study: Moderate yet significant TCRB CDR3 shortening was seen in Type 1 diabetes patients in all four CD4+ subsets. PCR may have favored shorter templates equally in patients and controls.

Every bit of the isolated RNA underwent reverse transcription, so sequencing read expressed TCRB transcripts. The method was immunoSEQ multiplex PCR; TCRdb's version includes in-frame clones alone and lacks a portion of them. The data show about 650,000 clones, approximately 13% seen once. Only one heparinised blood draw was taken per donor, and its volume averaged approximately 0.11 L. A sort by CD45RO/CCR7/CD25/CD127/CD95/CD27 yielded CD4+ naive, central memory, regulatory and stem cell-like memory cells. CDR1 LNHNV and CDR2 YYDKDF come from the germline V gene (reference sequence). The CDR3 is made up of 14 amino acids. After removal of 4 bases from V and 4 bases from J, the junction contained 3 bases not matched to a gene. This clone was counted a few times. Antigen specificity is unknown.

Sequenced input: naive CD4+ T cells from blood. The chain has TRBV15 and TRBJ2-5; 10 nucleotides agree with TRBD2. The TCR sequence derives from a man aged 30 to 39 with type 1 diabetes. The CDR3 region is CATSTSGGIETQYF. CDR3 nucleotide sequence: TGTGCCACCAGCACTAGCGGGGGAATAGAGACCCAGTACTTC.